This is a list of T cell receptor beta chains from one sample in a study of Ad26.COV2.S vaccination and SARS-CoV-2 variants. The data were produced by immunoSEQ multiplex PCR, yet TCRdb's version contains in-frame clones alone and is incomplete. This sample yields approximately 400,000 clones, of which 70% to 90% are seen a single time; 2.5% to 3.5% belongs to the top ten. The material sequenced was peripheral blood, taken in a trial of Ad26.COV2.S vaccine versus placebo. Receptors originate from a person aged 18-60 years who received the Ad26.COV2.S COVID-19 vaccine or a placebo. CDR3s include the opening cysteine and the closing phenylalanine or tryptophan.

j_gene,v_gene,CDR3aa
TRBJ2-2,TRBV14,CASSKNQVGLANTGELFF
TRBJ2-5,TRBV19,CASISGRAEVRETQYF
TRBJ1-6,TRBV4-1,CASSPATGGNGGSPLHF
TRBJ1-5,TRBV6-7,CASSTGPFNQPQHF
TRBJ1-2,TRBV6-5,CASSNPTGGLYGYTF
TRBJ2-5,TRBV5-1,CASSTSVTETQYF
TRBJ2-5,TRBV18,CASSPVTSGRKTQYF
TRBJ2-1,TRBV7-2,CASSGGRVNNEQFF
TRBJ2-7,TRBV2,CASSEASELSYEQYF
TRBJ1-3,TRBV18,CASSNPTRSGNTIYF
TRBJ2-1,TRBV11-2,CASSFPGLAGGGNYNEQFF
TRBJ2-3,TRBV9,CASSVASGDPLDTQYF
TRBJ2-4,TRBV19,CASSGQGNPGAKNIQYF
TRBJ2-1,TRBV24-1,CATSDGDEQFF
TRBJ2-7,TRBV19,CASSLLPGYEQYF
TRBJ2-7,TRBV14,CASSQEGREGIYYEQYF
TRBJ2-3,TRBV24-1,CATSDLGTGGRDTQYF
TRBJ1-2,TRBV4-2,CASSHGNGVYGYTF
TRBJ1-5,TRBV6-2/TRBV6-3,CASSYLGLSGQPQHF
TRBJ1-6,TRBV27,CASSLTGQGTSPLHF
TRBJ2-3,TRBV5-4,CASSLVRDTDTQYF
TRBJ1-2,TRBV13,CASSRRDSPYGYTF
TRBJ2-3,TRBV7-2,CASSPGEERLVSDTQYF
TRBJ2-5,TRBV10-3,CAISEETGYQETQYF
TRBJ2-1,TRBV9,CASSVVGTSGYNEQFF
TRBJ2-7,TRBV4-1,CASSQGETSGYEQYF
TRBJ2-3,TRBV11-3,CASSLRTSSSTDTQYF
TRBJ2-7,TRBV19,CASSIWSGREQYF
TRBJ1-2,TRBV19,CASTSTHEGGGGYYGYTF
TRBJ2-7,TRBV7-6,CASSLAPRYEQYF
TRBJ1-5,TRBV11-2,CASSATGNQPQHF
TRBJ2-2,TRBV6-5,CASSFLTGELFF
TRBJ2-1,TRBV24-1,CATSDRQGTPYNEQFF
TRBJ2-3,TRBV11-3,CASSSSGLGEGTQYF
TRBJ1-6,TRBV21-1,CARTRTFRVHLVSPLHF
TRBJ2-6,TRBV19,CASLKWGNSGANVLTF
TRBJ2-7,TRBV6-5,CASSPDRVREQYF
TRBJ2-2,TRBV21-1,CASSTWTGYHTGELFF
TRBJ2-3,TRBV28,CASSLFGPLGDTQYF
TRBJ2-3,TRBV20-1,CSASRGADTDTQYF
TRBJ2-5,TRBV7-2,CASSLVGLARDFKETQYF
TRBJ2-3,TRBV14,CASSHAGPSTDTQYF
TRBJ2-1,TRBV18,CASSPRRGGRDEQFF
TRBJ2-5,TRBV28,CASSSYEGQKETQYF
TRBJ2-3,TRBV5-1,CASSATTSGVTDTQYF